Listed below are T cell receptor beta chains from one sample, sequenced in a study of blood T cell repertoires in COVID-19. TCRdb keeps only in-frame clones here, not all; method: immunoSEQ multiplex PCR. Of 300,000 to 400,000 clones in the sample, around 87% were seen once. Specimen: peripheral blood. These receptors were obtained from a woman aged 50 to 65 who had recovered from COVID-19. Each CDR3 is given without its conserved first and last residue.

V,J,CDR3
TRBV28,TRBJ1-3,ASSFGGSGGNTIY
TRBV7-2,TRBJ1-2,ASSLEGTGLIGYT
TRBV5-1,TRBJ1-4,ASSLGGANEKLF
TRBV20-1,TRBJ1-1,SVPGDTEAF
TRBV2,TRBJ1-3,ASAPLAGRGNTIY
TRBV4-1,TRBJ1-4,ASSQATAAANEKLF
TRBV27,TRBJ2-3,ASSLYSPADTQY
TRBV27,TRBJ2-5,ASSLSLAGLETQY
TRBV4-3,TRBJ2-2,ASSAKAGGLVGELF
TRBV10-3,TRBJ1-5,AIREGASNQPQH
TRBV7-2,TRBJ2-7,ASSRPERAYEQY
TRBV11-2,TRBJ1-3,ASSLDAGATTIY
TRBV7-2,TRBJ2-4,ASSVSRAEGNIQY
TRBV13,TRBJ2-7,ASSSRTRQY
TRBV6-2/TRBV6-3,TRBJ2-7,ASSPGEGEQY
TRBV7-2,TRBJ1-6,ASSLEPNSPLH
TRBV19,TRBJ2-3,ASSQRGRTDTQY
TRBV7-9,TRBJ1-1,ASSPQGLFNTEAF
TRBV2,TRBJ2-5,ASTNQRGGGETQY
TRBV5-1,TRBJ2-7,ASRRWDRSGEQY
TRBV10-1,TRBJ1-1,ASSRGANTEAF
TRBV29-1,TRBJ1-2,SDARGGLGT
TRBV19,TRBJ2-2,ASSIKGTGGTGELF
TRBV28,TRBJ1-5,ASSTQGQGSYQPQH